These 22 T cell receptor beta chains share one sample of origin, sequenced in a study of CD8+ T cells in alopecia areata. cDNA reverse transcribed from extracted RNA served as the sequencing template. Produced via immunoSEQ multiplex PCR; TCRdb's table is partial and in-frame only. Among approximately 100,000 clones listed, 85% to 90% were seen once. Treatment here: oral pan-JAK inhibitor, 5-10 mg twice daily. The sequencing here drew on CD8+ T cells sorted from blood, taken around week 30, from a patient treated with tofacitinib. The receptors originated from a human donor with alopecia areata.

This clone showed up just a few times. The rearrangement joins TRBV7-9 to TRBJ1-2; a weak D match, TRBD1 (6 bases). The CDR3 has 14 amino acids. Trimming took off 4 bases at V and 5 bases at J, with 14 bases between the two ends. The germline V gene encodes CDR1 SEHNR and CDR2 FQNEAQ (reference sequence). The CDR3 loop is CASSSGQGLYGYTF. The DNA of the CDR3 is TGTGCCAGCAGCTCTGGCCAGGGGCTGTATGGCTACACCTTC.

The V gene is TRBV2, the J gene TRBJ1-1; possibly TRBD1 for D (5 bases). CDR1 is SNHLY and CDR2 is FYNNEI in the germline V gene. The CDR3 loop spans 19 amino acids. Deletions cut 0 bases from V and 0 bases from J, with 20 bases between. The DNA for the CDR3 is TGTGCCAGCAGTGAAGCGCGTCTGGGTTGGGGGGATTTGAACACTGAAGCTTTCTTT. Its translation is CASSEARLGWGDLNTEAFF.

This clone came up once. The chain employs TRBV10-3 and TRBJ2-3, with D possibly TRBD2 on 6 matching bases. This CDR3 is built from 15 residues. CDR1 is ENHRY and CDR2 is SYGVKD in the germline V gene. The V and J ends lost 3 bases and 1 base respectively, with 11 bases between them. This CDR3 reads CAISEWRGGTDTQYF. The CDR3 DNA reads TGTGCCATCAGTGAATGGCGGGGTGGCACAGATACGCAGTATTTT.

V is TRBV11-1 and J is TRBJ2-7, with 8 bases matching TRBD2. Losses at the gene ends were 3 bases for V and 0 bases for J; bases not matched to a gene: 7. This CDR3 is built from 16 residues. Per germline, CDR1 SGHAT and CDR2 FQDESV (reference sequence). CDR3 bases: TGTGCCAGCAGCTTCGGGGGGGCGATGGACTCCTACGAGCAGTACTTC. This codes for CASSFGGAMDSYEQYF.

In regard to this clone: The junction and the germline gene differ at one end; a read error may be behind it. The chain recombines TRBV27 with TRBJ1-2; a possible D gene is TRBD1 (5 bases). Germline V lookup: CDR1 MNHEY, CDR2 SMNVEV (reference sequence). CDR3 length: 14 residues. The CDR3 here is CASSLTGFGYGYIF. In nucleotides, the CDR3 is TGTGCCAGCAGTTTAACAGGATTTGGCTATGGCTACATCTTC.

V and J are TRBV7-9 and TRBJ2-5; TRBD1 is a possible D gene (6 bases). The length of the CDR3 is 17 residues. Trimming removed 5 bases from V and 5 bases from J, with 24 bases in between. CDR1 is SEHNR, CDR2 FQNEAQ, per germline (reference sequence). The CDR3 is CASSPPTGYPYGETQYF. Here the CDR3 DNA reads TGTGCCAGCAGCCCACCGACAGGCTATCCATATGGGGAGACCCAGTACTTC.

This clone was observed a single time. The CDR3 region has the DNA TGTGCCAGCAGTTTATCTAGGCGAAATGGCTACACCTTC. This gives the protein CASSLSRRNGYTF. The rearrangement joins TRBV27 to TRBJ1-2; unclear D gene. The CDR3 is 13 amino acids. Germline V lookup: CDR1 MNHEY, CDR2 SMNVEV (reference sequence). V lost 0 bases and J 6 bases, leaving 8 bases between the germline ends.

This chain uses TRBV29-1 with TRBJ1-5; D uncertain. Germline V gives CDR1 SQVTM, CDR2 ANQGSEA. Trimming cost V 6 bases and J 5 bases, with 8 bases left between them. The CDR3 has 11 amino acids. The CDR3 protein is CSVGGDQPQHF. CDR3 DNA: TGCAGCGTCGGTGGCGATCAGCCCCAGCATTTT.

CDR3 sequence reads: CASSPGTSGNLPSYNEQFF. The CDR3, as DNA: TGTGCCAGCAGCCCAGGGACTAGCGGGAACCTTCCTTCCTACAATGAGCAGTTCTTC. The chain carries TRBV7-8 and TRBJ2-1, with TRBD2 matching over 13 bases. CDR3 length: 19 amino acids. After removal of 5 bases from V and 1 base from J, the junction contained 11 bases not matched to a gene. Germline V lookup: CDR1 SGHVS, CDR2 FQNEAQ.

V usage is TRBV2 and J usage is TRBJ2-6; D is uncertain. V was pared by 11 bases and J by 0 bases, with 8 bases between. Looked up from germline, CDR1 is SNHLY and CDR2 is FYNNEI. The CDR3 runs to 13 residues. The CDR3 region is CAGLNSGANVLTF. CDR3 sequence (DNA): TGTGCCGGCCTGAACTCTGGGGCCAACGTCCTGACTTTC. Combining the CDR3 with reference TRBV2 and TRBJ2-6 gives the whole variable domain EPEVTQTPSHQVTQMGQEVILRCVPISNHLYFYWYRQILGQKVEFLVSFYNNEISEKSEIFDDQFSVERPDGSNFTLKIRSTKLEDSAMYFCAGLNSGANVLTFGAGSRLTVL.

The genes are TRBV6-5 and TRBJ2-1; 10 bases are a match to TRBD2. CDR3 length: 15 residues. J was trimmed by 4 bases and V by 0 bases; bases with no gene match: 0. The germline gives CDR1 MNHEY, CDR2 SVGAGI. CDR3 protein: CASSYSTSGYNEQFF. DNA of the CDR3: TGTGCCAGCAGTTACTCGACTAGCGGGTACAATGAGCAGTTCTTC.

CDR3 region: CASSLQLAEVETQYF. The CDR3 nucleotides read TGTGCCAGCAGCTTACAACTAGCGGAAGTGGAGACCCAGTACTTC. V usage is TRBV5-6 and J usage is TRBJ2-5, with TRBD2 matching over 8 bases. The V segment lost 2 bases and the J segment 5 bases; nucleotides outside the gene matches: 8. Germline V lookup: CDR1 SGHDT, CDR2 YYEEEE. The CDR3 runs 15 residues.

The chain recombines TRBV13 with TRBJ2-7; D gene uncertain. Germline V gene sequence: CDR1 PRHDT, CDR2 FYEKMQ (reference sequence). This CDR3 contains 12 residues. V gave up 5 bases and J gave up 9 bases, with 14 bases separating them. As DNA, the CDR3 is TGTGCCAGCAGCCCCTCAAGGGATGTGCAGTACTTC. Its translation: CASSPSRDVQYF.

The chain links TRBV7-9 to TRBJ2-1; either TRBD1 or TRBD2 may supply D (5 bases each). Trimming cost V 5 bases and J 0 bases, with 8 bases left between them. Germline-derived CDR1 and CDR2 are SEHNR and FQNEAQ (reference sequence). There are 14 residues in the CDR3. The chain's CDR3 is CASSGGSSYNEQFF. The CDR3 coding sequence is TGTGCCAGCAGCGGGGGAAGCTCCTACAATGAGCAGTTCTTC.

This clone was observed a single time. This sequence joins TRBV19 and TRBJ2-3; weak D call: TRBD2 (5 bases). This CDR3 has 13 amino acids. Trimming removed 4 bases from V and 3 bases from J, with 8 bases in between. Per germline, CDR1 LNHDA and CDR2 SQIVND (reference sequence). DNA of the CDR3: TGTGCCAGTAGTACCATAGCGACAGATACGCAGTATTTT. Protein product: CASSTIATDTQYF.

The rearrangement links TRBV10-3 to TRBJ2-1; a possible D gene is TRBD1 (6 bases). Trimming removed 3 bases from V and 3 bases from J, with 12 bases in between. The CDR3 spans 15 residues. Germline V gene sequence: CDR1 ENHRY, CDR2 SYGVKD. The CDR3 region has the DNA TGTGCCATCAGTGATCCGGCAGGGGACTACAATGAGCAGTTCTTC. This codes for CAISDPAGDYNEQFF.

The chain joins TRBV23-1 to TRBJ2-3; the D is unclear. TRBV23-1 is an ORF for which the function is uncertain. V lost 2 bases, J lost 4 bases, and 10 bases lay in between. This CDR3 spans 14 amino acids. The CDR3 protein is CASSQIQLADTQYF. The CDR3 nucleotides are TGCGCCAGCAGTCAAATTCAACTCGCAGATACGCAGTATTTT.

This chain joins TRBV30 and TRBJ2-1; D unresolved. Per the germline V gene, CDR1 is GTSNPN and CDR2 is SVGIG (reference sequence). The CDR3 totals 10 residues. Trimming pared 0 bases from V and 10 bases from J, leaving 4 bases between. For the CDR3, the DNA is TGTGCCTGGAGTGTACAGGAGCAGTTCTTC. Its protein product is CAWSVQEQFF.

This clone was observed once. Here the CDR3 reads CSVVGDPNTGELFF. In nucleotides, the CDR3 is TGCAGCGTTGTCGGGGACCCGAACACCGGGGAGCTGTTTTTT. This rearrangement joins TRBV29-1 to TRBJ2-2; tentatively, D is TRBD1 or TRBD2 (5 bases each). The CDR3 covers 14 residues. Germline V CDR1 and CDR2: SQVTM, ANQGSEA. The V end lost 4 bases, the J end lost 0 bases, and 9 bases lay between the germline ends.

V and J are TRBV9 and TRBJ1-2; unclear D gene. Germline assignment: CDR1 SGDLS and CDR2 YYNGEE. Trimming removed 3 bases at V and 2 bases at J, with 5 bases between. The CDR3 length is 12 residues. The CDR3 reads CASSGDNYGYTF. Here the CDR3 DNA reads TGTGCCAGCAGCGGAGACAACTATGGCTACACCTTC.

The chain employs TRBV6-5 and TRBJ1-1; TRBD1 matches 7 bases. The CDR3 runs 14 residues. Per the germline V gene, CDR1 is MNHEY and CDR2 is SVGAGI. The ends lost 6 bases at V and 0 bases at J; junction bases unmatched: 4. CDR3 protein: CASSQGVLNTEAFF. The CDR3 DNA sequence: TGTGCCAGCAGCCAGGGGGTTTTGAACACTGAAGCTTTCTTT.

CDR3 residues: CASSYRAGHYEQYF. In nucleotides, the CDR3 is TGTGCCAGCAGTTACCGGGCAGGCCACTACGAGCAGTACTTC. The chain couples TRBV6-5 to TRBJ2-7; D call uncertain. The CDR3 length is 14 residues. V was cut by 2 bases and J by 3 bases, with 11 bases left in between. Germline CDR1 is MNHEY and CDR2 is SVGAGI.